A single sample is the source of the 8 T cell receptor beta chains below, sequenced in a study of blood T cell repertoires in COVID-19. Data came from immunoSEQ multiplex PCR; TCRdb stores just in-frame clones and leaves some out. The table records about 100,000 clones, around four fifths of them present only once. The sample taken for sequencing was peripheral blood. Receptor source: a woman aged 70-85 years with acute or convalescent COVID-19.

The chain uses TRBV6-1 and TRBJ2-2, with D hard to call. Trimming cost V 3 bases and J 0 bases, with 2 bases left between them. Germline assignment: CDR1 MNHNS and CDR2 SASEGT. This CDR3 is 13 amino acids long. The CDR3 DNA reads TGTGCCAGCAGTGACACGAACACCGGGGAGCTGTTTTTT. Translating it yields CASSDTNTGELFF.

V is TRBV18 and J is TRBJ2-1; D is perhaps TRBD2 (6 bases). The V gene's germline CDR1 is KGHSH and CDR2 LQKENI. The CDR3 consists of 17 residues. Trimming took 2 bases from V and 12 from J, leaving 26 bases between them. DNA for the CDR3: TGTGCCAGCTCACCAGAGTCAGGACTACGTCGTAATTATAGGCAGTTCTTC. Amino acid sequence: CASSPESGLRRNYRQFF.

This clone has only a few counts. The rearrangement joins TRBV7-2 to TRBJ1-2; possibly TRBD1 for D (5 bases). This CDR3 has 14 amino acids. V shed 5 bases and J shed 4 bases, with 14 bases lying between them. Germline-derived CDR1 and CDR2 are SGHTA and FQGNSA. The CDR3 loop reads CASSLDDQGYGYTF. The CDR3 nucleotides are TGTGCCAGCAGCCTGGATGACCAGGGCTATGGCTACACCTTC.

The chain employs TRBV13 and TRBJ2-3; 8 bases are a match to TRBD2. CDR1 is PRHDT and CDR2 is FYEKMQ in the germline V gene (reference sequence). The junction had 11 bases not matched to a gene; V was cut back by 1 base and J by 2 bases. The CDR3 totals 18 residues. The CDR3, as DNA: TGTGCCAGCAGCTTAGAACGTGGCGGGGGGACAAACACAGATACGCAGTATTTT. Translation gives CASSLERGGGTNTDTQYF.

This rearrangement joins TRBV27 to TRBJ2-7; 7 bases are shared with TRBD1. With 5 bases clipped from V and 0 bases from J, the junction kept 4 bases outside the gene matches. The CDR3 has 14 residues. Germline lookup yields CDR1 MNHEY and CDR2 SMNVEV (reference sequence). The CDR3 protein is CASSMTGPSYEQYF. CDR3 nucleotides: TGTGCCAGCAGTATGACAGGGCCCTCCTACGAGCAGTACTTC.

The chain joins TRBV7-2 to TRBJ1-4, with D possibly TRBD1 on 6 matching bases. Trimming removed 6 bases from V and 3 bases from J, with 11 bases in between. CDR3 length: 14 residues. Looked up from germline, CDR1 is SGHTA and CDR2 is FQGNSA. The CDR3 here is CASRGGGSNEKLFF. The CDR3 nucleotides are TGTGCCAGCAGAGGGGGGGGGTCTAATGAAAAACTGTTTTTT.

Turning to this clone: At one of its ends the junction is not consistent with the germline gene, which may arise from a read error. The CDR3 region is CASSLGTGAYGYTF. The CDR3 DNA follows: TGTGCCAGCAGCCTAGGGACAGGGGCCTATGGCTACACCTTC. The chain combines TRBV13 with TRBJ1-2; TRBD1 matches at 10 bases. Per germline, CDR1 PRHDT and CDR2 FYEKMQ (reference sequence). This CDR3 comprises 14 residues.

Comment on this clone: Other nucleotide sequences from this sample produce the same CDR3. The chain carries TRBV30 and TRBJ2-2, with TRBD2 identical over 8 bases. The V segment lost 3 bases and the J segment 0 bases; nucleotides outside the gene matches: 9. This CDR3 region has 17 residues. Per the germline V gene, CDR1 is GTSNPN and CDR2 is SVGIG (reference sequence). In DNA form, the CDR3 reads TGTGCCTGGAGGGTACGGGGGGGGAGAGCGAACACCGGGGAGCTGTTTTTT. Translation: CAWRVRGGRANTGELFF. Full variable domain (missing parts from reference TRBV30 and TRBJ2-2): SQTIHQWPATLVQPVGSPLSLECTVEGTSNPNLYWYRQAAGRGLQLLFYSVGIGQISSEVPQNLSASRPQDRQFILSSKKLLLSDSGFYLCAWRVRGGRANTGELFFGEGSRLTVL.